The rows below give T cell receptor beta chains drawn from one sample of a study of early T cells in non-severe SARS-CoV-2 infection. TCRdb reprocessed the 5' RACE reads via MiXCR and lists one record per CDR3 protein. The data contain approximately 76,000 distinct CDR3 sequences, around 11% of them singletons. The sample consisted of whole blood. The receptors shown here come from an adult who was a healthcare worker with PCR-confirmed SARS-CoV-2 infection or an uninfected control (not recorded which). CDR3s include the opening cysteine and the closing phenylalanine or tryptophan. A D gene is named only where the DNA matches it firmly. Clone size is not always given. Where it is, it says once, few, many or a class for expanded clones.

CDR3: CASQGALDEKLFF
DNA: TGCGCCAGCCAGGGGGCCCTTGATGAAAAACTGTTTTTT
D: TRBD1
J: TRBJ1-4
size: -
V: TRBV10-1

CDR3: CASSYPIRGPRKNIQYF
DNA: TGTGCCAGCAGTTACCCGATTCGGGGACCAAGAAAAAACATTCAGTACTTC
D: -
J: TRBJ2-4
size: few
V: TRBV6-2/TRBV6-3

CDR3: CASSRPGQANTGELFF
DNA: TGTGCCAGCAGCCGACCGGGACAGGCGAACACCGGGGAGCTGTTTTTT
D: TRBD1
J: TRBJ2-2
size: -
V: TRBV5-4

CDR3: CASSGQQGSYNSPLHF
DNA: TGTGCCAGCAGCGGACAACAGGGATCCTATAATTCACCCCTCCACTTT
D: -
J: TRBJ1-6
size: many
V: TRBV9

CDR3: CGSSQHPGQANTEAFF
DNA: TGTGGCAGCAGCCAACACCCGGGGCAGGCGAACACTGAAGCTTTCTTT
D: -
J: TRBJ1-1
size: -
V: TRBV3-1

CDR3: CASSPWTGGFTDTQYF
DNA: TGTGCCAGCAGCCCTTGGACAGGGGGCTTCACAGATACGCAGTATTTT
D: TRBD1
J: TRBJ2-3
size: many
V: TRBV3-1

CDR3: CATRQGLNTDTQYF
DNA: TGTGCCACTAGACAGGGGCTCAACACAGATACGCAGTATTTT
D: TRBD1
J: TRBJ2-3
size: many
V: TRBV19

CDR3: CSGAKPLQGAATEAFF
DNA: TGCAGCGGGGCGAAACCCCTACAGGGGGCCGCGACTGAAGCTTTCTTT
D: TRBD1
J: TRBJ1-1
size: -
V: TRBV29-1

CDR3: CASSYPGQTYNEQFF
DNA: TGTGCCAGCAGCTACCCGGGACAGACGTACAATGAGCAGTTCTTC
D: TRBD1
J: TRBJ2-1
size: -
V: TRBV7-9

CDR3: CSARVAGSYEQYF
DNA: TGCAGTGCTAGAGTGGCCGGCTCCTACGAGCAGTACTTC
D: -
J: TRBJ2-7
size: few
V: TRBV20-1